This T cell receptor beta chain appears in the sequencing data of a study of T cells in Graves' hyperthyroidism and ophthalmopathy. Study results and caveats: The model made its ophthalmopathy prediction, and onset followed a median about 6.8 months later. The blood repertoire included most of the expanded thyroid clonotypes above 0.001.

Amplification yielded TCR beta CDR3 regions, with RNA transcripts as the source. The HTBI primer set served for first-round RT-PCR of the TCR CDR3. MiXCR was run by TCRdb on the multiplex PCR reads, yielding one entry per CDR3 protein. This table holds around 600,000 distinct CDR3 sequences, 45% found once. Reasons for excluding patients were uncontrolled infection, other autoimmune disease, pregnancy or lactation. Thyroid ultrasound and orbital computed tomography, with clinical symptoms and serum thyroxine and TRAb, informed diagnoses. CDR1 and CDR2 (germline): SGHTA, FQGNSA. The CDR3 contains 16 residues. With regard to this clonotype: Its antigen remains unknown. At one boundary the junction diverges from the germline segment, which might be a read error.

This chain connects TRBV7-2 to TRBJ1-2; D remains ambiguous. Input material: peripheral blood or thyroid tissue (not recorded which). The TCR sequence derives from an adult man with Graves' disease, either hyperthyroidism or ophthalmopathy (not recorded which). CDR3 protein: CASRATDGSPNYGCTF. In nucleotides, the CDR3 is TGTGCCAGCAGGGCGACGGACGGCTCGCCTAACTATGGCTGCACCTTC.